The sequence of this TCR beta chain was determined in a study of cytomegalovirus exposure and HLA in healthy donors. This CDR3 has 14 amino acids. Per germline, CDR1 SNHLY and CDR2 FYNNEI. Trimming removed 4 bases from V and 3 bases from J; junction bases left unmatched: 3. PCR employed 60 Vbeta and 13 Jbeta primers. The table came from immunoSEQ multiplex PCR; TCRdb's copy has only in-frame clones and leaves some out. The table includes around 140,000 clones, 60% to 85% detected once. Sequencing was carried out using PBMCs. This sequence was found in a female donor in good health and CMV-seropositive. V usage is TRBV2 and J usage is TRBJ2-7; 10 nucleotides match TRBD2. CDR3 sequence (DNA): TGTGCCAGCAGTGCGACTAGCGGGCACTACGAGCAGTACTTC. This sequence encodes CASSATSGHYEQYF.